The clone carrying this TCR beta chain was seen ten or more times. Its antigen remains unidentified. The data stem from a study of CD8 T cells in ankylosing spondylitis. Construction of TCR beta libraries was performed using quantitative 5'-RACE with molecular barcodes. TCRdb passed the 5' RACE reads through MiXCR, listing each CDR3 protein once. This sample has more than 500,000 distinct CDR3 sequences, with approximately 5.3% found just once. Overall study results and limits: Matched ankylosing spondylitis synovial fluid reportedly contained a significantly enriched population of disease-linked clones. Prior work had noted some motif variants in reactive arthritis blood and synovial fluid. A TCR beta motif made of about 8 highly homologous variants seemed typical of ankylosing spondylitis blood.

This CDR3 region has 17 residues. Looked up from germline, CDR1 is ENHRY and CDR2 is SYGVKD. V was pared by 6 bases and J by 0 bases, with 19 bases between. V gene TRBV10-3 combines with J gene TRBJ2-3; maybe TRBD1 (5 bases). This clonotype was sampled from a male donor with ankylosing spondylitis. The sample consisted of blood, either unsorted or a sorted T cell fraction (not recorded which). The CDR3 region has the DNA TGTGCCATCAGCCCCTCGACAGCCCTTCCTAGCACAGATACGCAGTATTTT. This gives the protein CAISPSTALPSTDTQYF.